Presented here are 18 T cell receptor beta chains from one specimen sequenced in a study of blood T cell repertoires in COVID-19 (dated by TCRdb to 2019 to 2021). Receptor amplification or capture employed the immunoSEQ multiplex PCR assay. The immuneACCESS repertoire file appears here via TCRdb, limited to in-frame rearrangements. These files lack a portion of the clones; in checked studies, under half of the deficit traces to unresolved V genes, and the cause of the others is not known. This sample has fewer than 250,000 clones in its table, and around 87% of those were observed once. The ten biggest clones cover about 2.9% of the sample. The sample consisted of peripheral blood. Receptors were obtained from a man between 60 and 75 years old with acute or convalescent COVID-19.

The chain links TRBV7-9 to TRBJ1-3; TRBD1 is a possible D gene (6 bases). V lost 5 bases and J lost 3, with 14 bases in between. Per germline, CDR1 SEHNR and CDR2 FQNEAQ (reference sequence). The CDR3 is 15 amino acids. CDR3: CASSPYRALGNTIYF. CDR3 DNA sequence: TGTGCCAGCAGCCCGTACAGGGCCCTTGGAAACACCATATATTTT.

The chain links TRBV29-1 to TRBJ2-1; tentative D call: TRBD1 (6 bases). The CDR3 spans 13 residues. V dropped 7 bases and J dropped 8 bases, with 18 bases sitting between them. Germline V gene sequence: CDR1 SQVTM, CDR2 ANQGSEA. The CDR3 region has the DNA TGCAGCGGCCGGGACATCAAGAGGGATGAGCAGTTCTTC. This translates into CSGRDIKRDEQFF.

The chain employs TRBV19 and TRBJ1-1; 7 positions match TRBD1. The length of the CDR3 is 11 residues. Losses at the gene ends were 3 bases for V and 9 bases for J; bases not matched to a gene: 1. The germline V gene encodes CDR1 LNHDA and CDR2 SQIVND (reference sequence). This CDR3 is CASSMTGKAFF. The DNA of the CDR3 is TGTGCCAGTAGTATGACAGGGAAAGCTTTCTTT.

V usage is TRBV5-4 and J usage is TRBJ1-2; possible D gene TRBD1, 6 bases. The length of the CDR3 is 15 residues. Germline CDR1 reads SGHNT; CDR2 reads YYREEE (reference sequence). Trimming took 6 bases from V and 1 from J, leaving 16 bases between them. CDR3 DNA sequence: TGTGCCAGCACCTGGGGGGGCAGGATTAACTATGGCTACACCTTC. This codes for CASTWGGRINYGYTF.

The chain carries TRBV6-5 and TRBJ1-6; D is perhaps TRBD1 (6 bases). CDR1 is MNHEY, CDR2 SVGAGI, per germline. The V end was cut by 6 bases, the J end by 7 bases, with 10 bases between. The CDR3 contains 13 residues. CDR3 amino acids: CASSDRSNSPLHF. For the CDR3, the DNA is TGTGCCAGCAGCGACAGGTCCAATTCACCCCTCCACTTT.

The J gene is TRBJ2-7, the V gene TRBV6-1, with D maybe TRBD1 (6 bases). CDR1 is MNHNS and CDR2 is SASEGT in the germline V gene. The V gene lost 0 bases and the J gene lost 7 bases, with 22 bases spanning the gap. The CDR3 length is 17 residues. This chain's CDR3 is CASSEALLGHLVREQYF. The CDR3 DNA reads as TGTGCCAGCAGTGAAGCGCTTCTGGGACACCTAGTTCGGGAGCAGTACTTC.

This clone was seen once. The chain joins TRBV9 to TRBJ1-4; D not certain. Looked up from germline, CDR1 is SGDLS and CDR2 is YYNGEE. V shed 4 bases and J shed 8 bases, with 9 bases lying between them. The CDR3 contains 12 residues. CDR3 sequence reads: CASSSGREKLFF. DNA for the CDR3: TGTGCCAGCAGCAGCGGGAGAGAAAAACTGTTTTTT.

The gene calls are TRBV30 and TRBJ1-5; D unclear. Trimming left V 0 bases short and J 0 bases short, with 21 bases between. Germline CDR1 reads GTSNPN; CDR2 reads SVGIG (reference sequence). CDR3 size: 19 residues. CDR3 bases: TGTGCCTGGAGTGTATCCGGGGAGCCGACCCTGGGTAGCAATCAGCCCCAGCATTTT. Translation gives CAWSVSGEPTLGSNQPQHF.

The chain recombines TRBV7-9 with TRBJ2-3; 9 bases are shared with TRBD1. The germline gives CDR1 SEHNR, CDR2 FQNEAQ (reference sequence). This CDR3 region has 16 residues. V was clipped by 5 bases and J by 4 bases; unmatched bases: 10. CDR3 nucleotide sequence: TGTGCCAGCAGCCCCCGGGACAGGGAAAAACCAGATACGCAGTATTTT. It codes for CASSPRDREKPDTQYF.

V usage is TRBV7-9 and J usage is TRBJ2-5; possible D gene TRBD1, 5 bases. The CDR3 is made up of 14 amino acids. In germline, CDR1 is SEHNR, CDR2 FQNEAQ (reference sequence). V gave up 0 bases and J gave up 3 bases, with 8 bases separating them. The CDR3 reads CASSLAGREETQYF. As DNA, the CDR3 is TGTGCCAGCAGCTTAGCCGGCAGGGAAGAGACCCAGTACTTC. The variable domain in full, completed from reference TRBV7-9 and TRBJ2-5, reads DTGVSQNPRHKITKRGQNVTFRCDPISEHNRLYWYRQTLGQGPEFLTYFQNEAQLEKSRLLSDRFSAERPKGSFSTLEIQRTEQGDSAMYLCASSLAGREETQYFGPGTRLLVL.

The genes are TRBV5-1 and TRBJ1-6; TRBD1 matches 9 bases. CDR3 length: 17 residues. In germline, CDR1 is SGHRS, CDR2 YFSETQ. With 2 bases clipped from V and 3 bases from J, the junction kept 6 bases outside the gene matches. In DNA, the CDR3 is TGCGCCAGCAGCTTAAGGGACAGGGCTGACTATAATTCACCCCTCCACTTT. This translates into CASSLRDRADYNSPLHF. The whole variable domain, remainder taken from reference TRBV5-1 and TRBJ1-6, is KAGVTQTPRYLIKTRGQQVTLSCSPISGHRSVSWYQQTPGQGLQFLFEYFSETQRNKGNFPGRFSGRQFSNSRSEMNVSTLELGDSALYLCASSLRDRADYNSPLHFGNGTRLTVT.

The gene calls are TRBV11-2 and TRBJ2-5, with 8 bases matching TRBD1. The V gene end was trimmed by 1 base and the J gene end by 3 bases; junction bases not matched to a gene: 4. CDR3 length: 15 residues. Germline-derived CDR1 and CDR2 are SGHAT and FQNNGV. CDR3 DNA sequence: TGTGCCAGCAGCTTAGGTAGGACAGGGAAAGAGACCCAGTACTTC. Its protein product is CASSLGRTGKETQYF.

V and J are TRBV6-1 and TRBJ1-2, with TRBD1 matching 8 bases. The junction had 8 bases not matched to a gene; V was cut back by 4 bases and J by 1 base. This CDR3 has 16 amino acids. Germline V gene lookup returns CDR1 MNHNS and CDR2 SASEGT. The CDR3, as DNA: TGTGCCAGCAGTGCCCTCACGGGACAGGTTAACTATGGCTACACCTTC. This translates into CASSALTGQVNYGYTF.

The gene calls are TRBV30 and TRBJ1-4; the D gene is possibly TRBD1 (6 bases). From germline, CDR1 is GTSNPN and CDR2 SVGIG (reference sequence). This CDR3 comprises 14 residues. Trimming removed 2 bases at V and 10 bases at J, with 17 bases between. The CDR3 bases are TGTGCCTGGAGTCCTCAGGGGCAGTTTAGAAAACTGTTTTTT. It is translated as CAWSPQGQFRKLFF.

The chain uses TRBV18 and TRBJ2-3, with TRBD2 matching over 8 bases. CDR1 and CDR2 from the germline V gene are KGHSH and LQKENI. With 0 bases clipped from V and 7 bases from J, the junction kept 12 bases outside the gene matches. The CDR3 consists of 17 residues. The CDR3 sequence: CASSPPGGAGAGNTQYF. CDR3 nucleotides: TGTGCCAGCTCACCACCGGGTGGAGCGGGGGCTGGAAATACGCAGTATTTT.

Concerning this clone: The identical CDR3 is also encoded by other nucleotide sequences in the sample. The chain joins TRBV9 to TRBJ1-6, with 7 positions matching TRBD1. Germline V gene sequence: CDR1 SGDLS, CDR2 YYNGEE. J lost 6 bases, V lost 0 bases, and 3 bases had no gene match. CDR3 length equals 15 residues. The CDR3 region has the DNA TGTGCCAGCAGCGTAGAGGGGGCGCCTAATTCACCCCTCCACTTT. Protein product: CASSVEGAPNSPLHF.

This clone was seen only once. The V and J genes are TRBV6-1 and TRBJ1-1; possibly TRBD1 for D (5 bases). Trimming cost V 2 bases and J 4 bases, with 11 bases left between them. The CDR3 extends over 14 amino acids. Germline CDR1 reads MNHNS; CDR2 reads SASEGT. CDR3 region: CASSERGGFTEAFF. The CDR3 region has the DNA TGTGCCAGCAGTGAACGGGGGGGGTTCACTGAAGCTTTCTTT.

The chain recombines TRBV11-2 with TRBJ1-1, with D perhaps matching TRBD1 (5 bases). V gave up 6 bases and J gave up 4 bases, with 15 bases separating them. Germline CDR1 SGHAT, CDR2 FQNNGV. The CDR3 totals 14 residues. In nucleotides, the CDR3 is TGTGCCAGCAGTCTACAGGCCGGGAGCACTGAAGCTTTCTTT. Encoded protein: CASSLQAGSTEAFF.